The clone carrying this T cell receptor (beta chain) was seen only a few times. Its matching antigen is unknown. The sample comes from a study of T cell repertoires in cytomegalovirus infection. Findings and caveats of the study: Identification of carriers of CMV plus the relevant HLA was achieved through cumulative public TCR beta family frequency. HLA-C-restricted CMV-specific TCR beta clonotypes were dominant in the ex vivo response.

MiXCR, run by TCRdb on the reads, gives a single entry per CDR3 protein. The sample has approximately 500,000 distinct CDR3 sequences; about 26% are singletons. V gave up 5 bases and J gave up 7 bases, with 15 bases separating them. Germline V gene sequence: CDR1 SGHTA, CDR2 FQGNSA. The CDR3 is 13 amino acids. V usage is TRBV7-2 and J usage is TRBJ2-7; perhaps TRBD2 as D (5 bases). The source of this sequence is a human donor in good health (CMV status not recorded). Some clones in this sample may be carry-over from other donors' samples. Sequenced input: PBMCs. The CDR3 spells CASSLLRDWEQYF. The CDR3 nucleotides read TGTGCCAGCAGCCTCCTCCGGGATTGGGAGCAGTACTTC.